This T cell receptor beta chain was captured by sequencing in a study of blood T cells in healthy people across ages. Trimming stripped 6 bases from V and 2 bases from J, with 7 bases between. This CDR3 has 12 amino acids. It was with a sample-barcoded 5' primer and a J-beta primer mix that a second PCR of roughly 7 to 12 cycles was run. TCRdb fed the 5' RACE reads into MiXCR, producing one record per CDR3 protein. The sample has hundreds of thousands of distinct CDR3 sequences, around 50% seen once. The chain carries TRBV12-3 or TRBV12-4 and TRBJ1-2; no clear D gene. The source of this sequence is a woman of 80 years or more in good health. Sequences were obtained from blood. In DNA form, the CDR3 reads TGTGCCAGCAGGGACGGCAACTATGGCTACACCTTC. This encodes CASRDGNYGYTF.